The 19 T cell receptor beta chains given below trace back to one sample, sequenced in a study of T cells in Graves' hyperthyroidism and ophthalmopathy (dated by TCRdb to between 2017 and 2020). Libraries were made using multiplex PCR. TCRdb records Illumina HiSeq 2000 as the sequencer. Amplification of TCR beta CDR3 regions was carried out from RNA transcripts. For the first round of RT-PCR on the TCR CDR3, the HTBI primer set was used together with the Qiagen OneStep RT-PCR kit. In-frame beta chains were kept once TCRdb had trimmed the public reads at Q25 with fastp and called clones with MiXCR. Merged by CDR3 protein, the rows form single entries marked with the most common genes and DNA. This sample is represented by about 300,000 distinct CDR3 sequences; about 25% of them were singletons. 25% to 30% of the sample comes from the top ten. The specimen sequenced was blood. These receptor sequences come from a middle-aged man with Graves' hyperthyroidism that later progressed to Graves' ophthalmopathy.

This clonotype was recorded many times. The chain uses TRBV19 and TRBJ1-1; 8 bases fit TRBD1. Germline CDR1 reads LNHDA; CDR2 reads SQIVND (reference sequence). Losses at the gene ends were 10 bases for V and 8 bases for J; bases not matched to a gene: 9. The CDR3 covers 12 residues. CDR3 coding DNA: TGTGCCACCGGACAGGGCCCCTGGGAAGCTTTCTTT. The encoded protein is CATGQGPWEAFF. Combining the CDR3 with reference TRBV19 and TRBJ1-1 gives the whole variable domain DGGITQSPKYLFRKEGQNVTLSCEQNLNHDAMYWYRQDPGQGLRLIYYSQIVNDFQKGDIAEGYSVSREKKESFPLTVTSAQKNPTAFYLCATGQGPWEAFFGQGTRLTVV.

This clonotype appeared many times. The chain has TRBV30 and TRBJ1-2; 7 bases are shared with TRBD1. Germline V CDR1 and CDR2: GTSNPN, SVGIG (reference sequence). V was clipped by 8 bases and J by 0 bases; unmatched bases: 6. This CDR3 has 13 amino acids. Written as DNA, the CDR3 is TGTGCCCGGACAGGACCCGCTAACTATGGCTACACCTTC. Protein sequence: CARTGPANYGYTF.

Many counts were recorded for this clonotype. The V gene is TRBV30, the J gene TRBJ2-4; D is ambiguous. Trimming took off 0 bases at V and 0 bases at J, with 12 bases between the two ends. Per germline, CDR1 GTSNPN and CDR2 SVGIG (reference sequence). The CDR3 covers 16 residues. CDR3 DNA: TGTGCCTGGAGTGTACGCTACCTGGTAGCCAAAAACATTCAGTACTTC. Protein sequence: CAWSVRYLVAKNIQYF.

This clonotype was counted a few times. The chain uses TRBV7-9 and TRBJ2-5, with TRBD2 matching over 14 bases. The V segment lost 2 bases and the J segment 5 bases; nucleotides outside the gene matches: 16. CDR3 length equals 20 residues. CDR1 and CDR2 from the germline V gene are SEHNR and FQNEAQ (reference sequence). The CDR3 sequence: CASSLPGLAGEEFYMETQYF. CDR3 coding DNA: TGTGCCAGCAGCTTACCGGGACTAGCGGGAGAAGAATTTTATATGGAGACCCAGTACTTC.

In this sample, this clonotype turned up many times. The V call is TRBV30, the J call TRBJ2-7; D might be TRBD1 (6 bases). V was shortened by 2 bases and J by 5 bases, with 10 bases between the two germline ends. Germline V lookup: CDR1 GTSNPN, CDR2 SVGIG (reference sequence). The CDR3 extends over 12 amino acids. CDR3 nucleotides: TGTGCCTGGAGTCCCCACAGGGACGAGCAGTACTTC. It encodes CAWSPHRDEQYF.

This clonotype was picked up many times. This may come from a read error, since a much larger clone is one base off. V usage is TRBV6-1 and J usage is TRBJ1-5; D may be TRBD1 (6 bases). The CDR3 contains 16 residues. Deletions cut 4 bases from V and 0 bases from J, with 13 bases between. The V gene's germline CDR1 is MNHNS and CDR2 SASEGT. Written as DNA, the CDR3 is TGTGCCAGCAGTGGTCTCAGGGGACTTAGCAATCAGCCCCAGCATTTT. This sequence encodes CASSGLRGLSNQPQHF.

This clonotype came up many times. The genes are TRBV25-1 and TRBJ2-7; no clear D gene. Germline CDR1 MGHDK, CDR2 SYGVNS. V was clipped by 2 bases and J by 4 bases, with 15 bases between them. The CDR3 is made up of 15 amino acids. CDR3 DNA sequence: TGTGCCAGCAGTGAAGATGGAACAACCCGATACGAGCAGTACTTC. Amino acids: CASSEDGTTRYEQYF.

In its sample, this clonotype was seen many times. The chain recombines TRBV9 with TRBJ2-7; D may be TRBD1 (5 bases). Per germline, CDR1 SGDLS and CDR2 YYNGEE. CDR3 length equals 16 residues. With 1 base removed from V and 1 base from J, the gap between germline ends came to 15 bases. As DNA, the CDR3 is TGTGCCAGCAGCGTAACTGTAGGGGCTAGATCCTACGAGCAGTACTTC. The encoded protein is CASSVTVGARSYEQYF. Full variable domain (missing parts from reference TRBV9 and TRBJ2-7): DSGVTQTPKHLITATGQRVTLRCSPRSGDLSVYWYQQSLDQGLQFLIQYYNGEERAKGNILERFSAQQFPDLHSELNLSSLELGDSALYFCASSVTVGARSYEQYFGPGTRLTVT.

The J gene is TRBJ2-5, the V gene TRBV28; maybe TRBD1 (6 bases). CDR1 MDHEN and CDR2 SYDVKM come from the germline V gene. Trimming cost V 3 bases and J 1 base, with 12 bases left between them. This CDR3 has 15 residues. CDR3 nucleotide sequence: TGTGCCAGCAGTTTGGGCAGGGGTCCCCAAGAGACCCAGTACTTC. Translating it yields CASSLGRGPQETQYF. Full variable domain (remainder filled in from reference TRBV28 and TRBJ2-5): DVKVTQSSRYLVKRTGEKVFLECVQDMDHENMFWYRQDPGLGLRLIYFSYDVKMKEKGDIPEGYSVSREKKERFSLILESASTNQTSMYLCASSLGRGPQETQYFGPGTRLLVL.

V is TRBV12-3 or TRBV12-4 and J is TRBJ2-7, with 7 bases fitting TRBD2. This CDR3 spans 14 amino acids. Trimming removed 7 bases from V and 6 bases from J; junction bases left unmatched: 12. The CDR3 reads CASTPDGGKREQYF. The CDR3 DNA is TGTGCCAGCACCCCGGACGGGGGGAAGCGCGAGCAGTACTTC.

The chain links TRBV12-3 or TRBV12-4 to TRBJ1-1, with D maybe TRBD1 (5 bases). CDR3 length: 14 amino acids. V gave up 4 bases and J gave up 1 base, with 10 bases separating them. The CDR3 loop is CASSWKGRNTEAFF. DNA for the CDR3: TGTGCCAGCAGTTGGAAGGGGCGGAACACTGAAGCTTTCTTT.

This clonotype has only a few counts. The chain recombines TRBV18 with TRBJ1-3; the D is unclear. This CDR3 has 17 residues. CDR1 is KGHSH and CDR2 is LQKENI in the germline V gene. The V end was cut by 0 bases, the J end by 3 bases, with 15 bases between. The CDR3 reads CASSPPGRALFGNTIYF. The CDR3 DNA reads TGTGCCAGCTCACCACCAGGCCGGGCACTTTTTGGAAACACCATATATTTT.

The chain couples TRBV20-1 to TRBJ2-6; no clear D gene. V was pared by 7 bases and J by 1 base, with 5 bases between. The germline V gene encodes CDR1 DFQATT and CDR2 SNEGSKA (reference sequence). There are 12 residues in the CDR3. CDR3: CSVKSGANVLTF. The CDR3 nucleotides read TGCAGTGTCAAGTCTGGGGCCAACGTCCTGACTTTC.

V and J are TRBV12-5 and TRBJ2-5, with TRBD1 matching over 9 bases. V shed 1 base, J shed 3 bases, and the junction held 3 bases outside the gene matches. CDR3 size: 15 residues. Germline V lookup: CDR1 LGHNT, CDR2 FRNRAP. The CDR3 DNA is TGTGCTAGTGGTTTGGACAGGGGGCGAAAAGAGACCCAGTACTTC. Translating it yields CASGLDRGRKETQYF.

Ten or more counts support this clonotype. The V call is TRBV7-6, the J call TRBJ2-5, with a tentative D call TRBD1 (6 bases). The CDR3 totals 13 residues. CDR1 is SGHVS, CDR2 FNYEAQ, per germline. Trimming shortened V by 5 bases and J by 5 bases, and 12 bases separated the two germline ends. The CDR3 DNA is TGTGCCAGCAGCGCCACAGGGTATGAGACCCAGTACTTC. Protein product: CASSATGYETQYF.

The J gene is TRBJ1-2, the V gene TRBV7-2; D call uncertain. The CDR3 extends over 15 amino acids. V shed 1 base and J shed 4 bases, with 13 bases lying between them. In germline, CDR1 is SGHTA, CDR2 FQGNSA. In DNA, the CDR3 is TGTGCCAGCAGCTTAGGAGGAGGGCACTCCTATGGCTACACCTTC. Its protein is CASSLGGGHSYGYTF.

This clonotype was counted between two and nine times. The V and J genes are TRBV18 and TRBJ2-2; the D is unclear. V was shortened by 3 bases and J by 4 bases, with 15 bases between the two germline ends. Germline CDR1 KGHSH, CDR2 LQKENI. CDR3 length: 16 amino acids. CDR3 protein: CASSPDMSSSTGELFF. CDR3 DNA sequence: TGTGCCAGCTCACCCGACATGAGTTCGAGCACCGGGGAGCTGTTTTTT.

This clonotype was recorded a few times. The chain recombines TRBV6-1 with TRBJ2-5, with TRBD2 as a possible D gene (6 bases). Trimming stripped 1 base from V and 2 bases from J, with 11 bases between. Germline lookup yields CDR1 MNHNS and CDR2 SASEGT. This CDR3 contains 15 residues. The CDR3: CASSEDWGVQETQYF. The CDR3 DNA follows: TGTGCCAGCAGTGAAGATTGGGGGGTACAAGAGACCCAGTACTTC.

This chain connects TRBV10-3 to TRBJ1-3; TRBD1 matches at 7 bases. This CDR3 is built from 14 residues. V lost 5 bases to trimming and J lost 2 bases; unmatched junction nucleotides: 3. Germline V gene lookup returns CDR1 ENHRY and CDR2 SYGVKD. The CDR3 protein is CAISRDSAGNTIYF. Here the CDR3 DNA reads TGTGCCATCAGTAGGGACAGTGCTGGAAACACCATATATTTT.